This entry lists 5 T cell receptor beta chains sequenced from one sample in a study of cytomegalovirus exposure and HLA in healthy donors (dated by TCRdb to the late 2010s). Library method: the immunoSEQ multiplex PCR assay. For the multiplex PCR, a mixture combining 60 forward primers for TCR Vbeta segments and 13 reverse primers for TCR Jbeta segments was used. TCRdb took over this immuneACCESS table, retaining in-frame rearrangements with V and J assigned. Such tables are incomplete; in checked studies, under half of the missing clones stem from an unresolved V gene, and the remainder is unexplained. This sample is represented by 35,000 to 45,000 clones; around 53% of them were singletons. More than 5% of the sample is in the top ten clones. The material sequenced was PBMCs. The receptors shown here come from a woman in her 40s in good health and CMV-seropositive.

The V and J genes are TRBV11-2 and TRBJ2-7; 10 nucleotides match TRBD1. The germline V gene encodes CDR1 SGHAT and CDR2 FQNNGV. Germline trimming cut 1 base from V and 5 bases from J; bases unmatched to any gene: 5. The length of the CDR3 is 15 residues. Here the CDR3 reads CASSLATGGWNEQYF. CDR3 DNA sequence: TGTGCCAGCAGCTTAGCGACAGGGGGCTGGAACGAGCAGTACTTC.

V usage is TRBV7-9 and J usage is TRBJ2-5; perhaps TRBD2 as D (5 bases). CDR3 length: 15 residues. Trimming removed 6 bases from V and 2 bases from J, with 16 bases in between. Germline lookup yields CDR1 SEHNR and CDR2 FQNEAQ (reference sequence). The CDR3 reads CASSLRAVLQETQYF. The CDR3 nucleotides are TGTGCCAGCAGTCTCCGAGCGGTCTTACAAGAGACCCAGTACTTC.

The CDR3, as DNA: TGCAGCGTTGAACCCAGGGGGCGACCCGGGGAGCTGTTTTTT. Translation gives CSVEPRGRPGELFF. The chain joins TRBV29-1 to TRBJ2-2, with 8 bases fitting TRBD1. CDR3 length: 14 amino acids. With V trimmed by 2 bases and J by 6 bases, 5 bases remained unmatched. Germline assignment: CDR1 SQVTM and CDR2 ANQGSEA.

This CDR3 reads CASSLARLQASNEKLFF. CDR3 nucleotides: TGTGCCAGCAGCTTAGCGCGTCTGCAGGCCTCTAATGAAAAACTGTTTTTT. The gene calls are TRBV7-9 and TRBJ1-4; D call uncertain. The V gene lost 0 bases and the J gene lost 3 bases, with 14 bases spanning the gap. The germline gives CDR1 SEHNR, CDR2 FQNEAQ (reference sequence). CDR3 size: 17 residues.

The chain recombines TRBV18 with TRBJ1-4; unclear D gene. CDR1 and CDR2 from the germline V gene are KGHSH and LQKENI. The CDR3 runs to 14 residues. Trimming cost V 3 bases and J 7 bases, with 12 bases left between them. CDR3 nucleotide sequence: TGTGCCAGCTCACCGACGGTGGGGAGTGAAAAACTGTTTTTT. As protein: CASSPTVGSEKLFF.